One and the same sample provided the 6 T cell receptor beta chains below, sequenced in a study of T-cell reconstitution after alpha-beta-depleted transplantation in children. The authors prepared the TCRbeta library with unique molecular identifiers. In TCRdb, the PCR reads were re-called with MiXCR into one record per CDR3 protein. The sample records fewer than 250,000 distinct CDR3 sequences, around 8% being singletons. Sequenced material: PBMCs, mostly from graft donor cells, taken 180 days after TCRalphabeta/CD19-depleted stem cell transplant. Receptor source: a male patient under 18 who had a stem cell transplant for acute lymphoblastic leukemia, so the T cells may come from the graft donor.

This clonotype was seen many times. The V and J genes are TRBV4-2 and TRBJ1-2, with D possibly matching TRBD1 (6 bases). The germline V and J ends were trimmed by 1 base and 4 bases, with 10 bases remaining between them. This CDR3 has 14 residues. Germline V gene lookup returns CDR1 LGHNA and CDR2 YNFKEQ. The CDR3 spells CASSQAGETYGYTF. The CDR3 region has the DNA TGTGCCAGCAGCCAAGCAGGGGAAACCTATGGCTACACCTTC.

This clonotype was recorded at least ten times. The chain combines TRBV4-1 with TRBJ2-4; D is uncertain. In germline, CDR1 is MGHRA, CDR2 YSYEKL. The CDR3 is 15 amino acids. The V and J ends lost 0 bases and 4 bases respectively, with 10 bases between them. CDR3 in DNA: TGCGCCAGCAGCCAAGATCCGGCCAGAAAAAACATTCAGTACTTC. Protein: CASSQDPARKNIQYF.

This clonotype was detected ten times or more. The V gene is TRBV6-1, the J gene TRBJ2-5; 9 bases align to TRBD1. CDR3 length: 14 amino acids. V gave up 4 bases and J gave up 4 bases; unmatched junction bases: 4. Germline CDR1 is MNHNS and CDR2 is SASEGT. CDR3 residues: CASSGLTGGETQYF. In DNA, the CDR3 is TGTGCCAGCAGTGGGCTGACAGGGGGAGAGACCCAGTACTTC.

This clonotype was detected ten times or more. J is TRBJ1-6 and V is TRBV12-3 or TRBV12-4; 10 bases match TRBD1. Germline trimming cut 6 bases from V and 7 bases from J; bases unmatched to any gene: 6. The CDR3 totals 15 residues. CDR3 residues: CASSPRDRGNSPLHF. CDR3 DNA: TGTGCCAGCAGCCCCCGGGACAGGGGAAATTCACCCCTCCACTTT.

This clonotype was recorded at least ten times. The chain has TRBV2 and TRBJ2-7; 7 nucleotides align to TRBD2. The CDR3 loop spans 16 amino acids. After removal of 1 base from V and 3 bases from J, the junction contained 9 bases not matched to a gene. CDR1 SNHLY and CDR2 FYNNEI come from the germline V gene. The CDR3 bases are TGTGCCAGCAGTGAAGTAAGGACTAGGCAATTCTACGAGCAGTACTTC. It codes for CASSEVRTRQFYEQYF.

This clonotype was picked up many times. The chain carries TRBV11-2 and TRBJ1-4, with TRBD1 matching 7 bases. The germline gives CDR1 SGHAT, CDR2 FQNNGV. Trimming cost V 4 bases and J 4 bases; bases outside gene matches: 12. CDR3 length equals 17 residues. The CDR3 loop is CASSSDRRQGINEKLFF. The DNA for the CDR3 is TGTGCCAGCAGCTCCGACAGAAGACAGGGTATTAATGAAAAACTGTTTTTT.